This entry lists 12 T cell receptor beta chains sequenced from one sample in a study of beta chain features in type 1 diabetes. Sequencing targeted expressed TCRB transcripts, as all isolated RNA had been reverse transcribed. Produced via immunoSEQ multiplex PCR; TCRdb's table is partial and in-frame only. The data hold under 450,000 clones, with approximately 15% observed a single time. The material sequenced was naive CD4+ T cells from blood. The receptors originated from a young woman in good health.

This clone has a handful of counts. The J gene is TRBJ2-3, the V gene TRBV7-2, with 11 bases lining up with TRBD2. The CDR3 contains 16 residues. Germline values: CDR1 SGHTA, CDR2 FQGNSA. Losses at the gene ends were 4 bases for V and 6 bases for J; bases not matched to a gene: 9. The CDR3 region has the DNA TGTGCCAGCAGCTCTTTAGCGGGAGGGCCTCCCGATACGCAGTATTTT. Translated: CASSSLAGGPPDTQYF.

This clone was detected a few times. V and J are TRBV30 and TRBJ2-3, with TRBD2 matching 10 bases. Germline-derived CDR1 and CDR2 are GTSNPN and SVGIG (reference sequence). Germline trimming cut 5 bases from V and 10 bases from J; bases unmatched to any gene: 12. The CDR3 extends over 14 amino acids. CDR3 region: CAWAGLAEGGPQYF. In DNA form, the CDR3 reads TGTGCCTGGGCCGGACTAGCGGAAGGGGGCCCGCAGTATTTT.

This chain uses TRBV7-2 with TRBJ2-7; the match to TRBD2 covers 13 bases. V was pared by 7 bases and J by 6 bases, with 6 bases of the junction left unmatched. This CDR3 spans 14 amino acids. Germline CDR1 SGHTA, CDR2 FQGNSA. The DNA of the CDR3 is TGTGCCAGCAACAAGGGACTAGCGGGATCCGAGCAGTACTTC. It encodes CASNKGLAGSEQYF. Based on the CDR3 plus reference TRBV7-2 and TRBJ2-7, the full variable domain is GAGVSQSPSNKVTEKGKDVELRCDPISGHTALYWYRQSLGQGLEFLIYFQGNSAPDKSGLPSDRFSAERTGGSVSTLTIQRTQQEDSAVYLCASNKGLAGSEQYFGPGTRLTVT.

As for this clone: Other nucleotide sequences in the sample specify the same CDR3. This rearrangement joins TRBV30 to TRBJ1-4, with a weak D call TRBD1 (5 bases). The V end was cut by 0 bases, the J end by 8 bases, with 10 bases between. CDR3 length: 13 amino acids. Germline loops: CDR1 GTSNPN, CDR2 SVGIG (reference sequence). The chain's CDR3 is CAWSVLGGEKLFF. The CDR3 region has the DNA TGTGCCTGGAGTGTACTGGGGGGAGAAAAACTGTTTTTT. Complete variable domain (other parts from reference TRBV30 and TRBJ1-4): SQTIHQWPATLVQPVGSPLSLECTVEGTSNPNLYWYRQAAGRGLQLLFYSVGIGQISSEVPQNLSASRPQDRQFILSSKKLLLSDSGFYLCAWSVLGGEKLFFGSGTQLSVL.

This clone appeared a few times. The chain carries TRBV25-1 and TRBJ2-7; the D gene is possibly TRBD1 (6 bases). The V end was cut by 5 bases, the J end by 3 bases, with 11 bases between. The CDR3 is 13 amino acids. CDR1 MGHDK and CDR2 SYGVNS come from the germline V gene. CDR3: CASSNTGFYEQYF. The CDR3 coding sequence is TGTGCCAGCAGTAATACAGGGTTCTACGAGCAGTACTTC.

The chain links TRBV7-9 to TRBJ1-2, with D unclear. Germline V gene lookup returns CDR1 SEHNR and CDR2 FQNEAQ (reference sequence). The germline V and J ends were trimmed by 3 bases and 4 bases, with 12 bases remaining between them. This CDR3 contains 14 residues. Here the CDR3 reads CASSFGDGLYGYTF. CDR3 DNA sequence: TGTGCCAGCAGCTTCGGAGACGGACTCTATGGCTACACCTTC. Full variable domain (outside the CDR3, taken from reference TRBV7-9 and TRBJ1-2): DTGVSQNPRHKITKRGQNVTFRCDPISEHNRLYWYRQTLGQGPEFLTYFQNEAQLEKSRLLSDRFSAERPKGSFSTLEIQRTEQGDSAMYLCASSFGDGLYGYTFGSGTRLTVV.

This clone was seen a single time. V and J are TRBV27 and TRBJ2-1; D is undetermined. The V gene's germline CDR1 is MNHEY and CDR2 SMNVEV (reference sequence). The CDR3 contains 13 residues. Deletions cut 7 bases from V and 0 bases from J, with 7 bases between. The CDR3 sequence is CASKKSSYNEQFF. The CDR3 DNA sequence: TGTGCCAGCAAGAAGAGCTCCTACAATGAGCAGTTCTTC.

The CDR3 loop is CASSILSSNQPQHF. The CDR3 nucleotides read TGTGCCAGTAGTATACTCTCTAGCAATCAGCCCCAGCATTTT. The chain has TRBV19 and TRBJ1-5; D unclear. The CDR3 loop spans 14 amino acids. Germline-derived CDR1 and CDR2 are LNHDA and SQIVND (reference sequence). The germline V and J ends were trimmed by 2 bases and 0 bases, with 5 bases remaining between them. Together with reference TRBV19 and TRBJ1-5, the CDR3 gives the full variable domain: DGGITQSPKYLFRKEGQNVTLSCEQNLNHDAMYWYRQDPGQGLRLIYYSQIVNDFQKGDIAEGYSVSREKKESFPLTVTSAQKNPTAFYLCASSILSSNQPQHFGDGTRLSIL.

This clone was detected a few times. The CDR3 reads CASSLGLEDTQYF. The DNA for the CDR3 is TGCGCCAGCAGCTTGGGACTAGAGGATACGCAGTATTTT. The chain has TRBV5-1 and TRBJ2-3; weak D call: TRBD2 (6 bases). This CDR3 region has 13 residues. Germline CDR1 SGHRS, CDR2 YFSETQ. Deletions cut 0 bases from V and 6 bases from J, with 8 bases between.

V usage is TRBV7-9 and J usage is TRBJ1-2; maybe TRBD1 (5 bases). Germline CDR1 reads SEHNR; CDR2 reads FQNEAQ (reference sequence). V lost 1 base, J lost 2 bases, and 8 bases lay in between. This CDR3 spans 14 amino acids. CDR3 in DNA: TGTGCCAGCAGCTTAGGCAGGGCGAACTATGGCTACACCTTC. Its protein is CASSLGRANYGYTF.

The chain joins TRBV7-9 to TRBJ1-1; 7 nucleotides agree with TRBD1. CDR1 is SEHNR, CDR2 FQNEAQ, per germline (reference sequence). CDR3 size: 16 residues. V lost 5 bases, J lost 6 bases, and 15 bases stayed unmatched. The CDR3 bases are TGTGCCAGCAGCGCCGCGACAGGGAAGGCTGGTGCTGAAGCTTTCTTT. Translation gives CASSAATGKAGAEAFF.

The chain links TRBV28 to TRBJ1-2; D is possibly TRBD1 (6 bases). The germline V gene has CDR1 MDHEN and CDR2 SYDVKM. V shed 6 bases and J shed 2 bases, with 13 bases lying between them. This CDR3 has 14 residues. The CDR3 sequence is CASSPGQPNYGYTF. The DNA of the CDR3 is TGTGCCAGCAGCCCAGGACAGCCAAACTATGGCTACACCTTC.